This TCR beta chain was recovered during a study of cytomegalovirus exposure and HLA in healthy donors. Overall study results and limits: DRB1 had the most TCR associations and HLA-C the fewest, a later analysis found, with rates varying by HLA locus.

Primers included in the PCR were 60 Vbeta and 13 Jbeta primers. The data were produced by immunoSEQ multiplex PCR, yet TCRdb's version contains in-frame clones alone and is incomplete. The sample carries 150,000 to 200,000 clones, 65% to 90% recorded once. As concerns this clone: The antigen remains unidentified.

The TCR was taken from a woman between 45 and 60 years old in good health and CMV-seronegative. Sequenced input: PBMCs.

The CDR3 bases are TGTGCCAGCTCACCACCGCAGAACACCATATATTTT. It specifies CASSPPQNTIYF. V gene TRBV18 combines with J gene TRBJ1-3; D unclear. The length of the CDR3 is 12 residues. Between the trimmed V and J ends, which lost 0 bases and 7 bases, there was a span of 4 bases. CDR1 and CDR2 from the germline V gene are KGHSH and LQKENI.